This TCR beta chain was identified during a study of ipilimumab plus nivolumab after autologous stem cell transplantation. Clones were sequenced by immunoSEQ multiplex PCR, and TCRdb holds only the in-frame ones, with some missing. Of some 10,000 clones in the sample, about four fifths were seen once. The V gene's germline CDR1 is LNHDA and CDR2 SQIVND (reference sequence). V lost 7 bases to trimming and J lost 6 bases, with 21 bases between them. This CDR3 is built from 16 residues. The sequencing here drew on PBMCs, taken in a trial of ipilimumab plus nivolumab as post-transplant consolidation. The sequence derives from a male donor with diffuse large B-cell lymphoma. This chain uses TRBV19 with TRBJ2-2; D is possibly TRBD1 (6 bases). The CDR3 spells CASMGTQAPSPGELFF. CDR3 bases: TGTGCCAGTATGGGGACACAGGCTCCCTCGCCCGGGGAGCTGTTTTTT.